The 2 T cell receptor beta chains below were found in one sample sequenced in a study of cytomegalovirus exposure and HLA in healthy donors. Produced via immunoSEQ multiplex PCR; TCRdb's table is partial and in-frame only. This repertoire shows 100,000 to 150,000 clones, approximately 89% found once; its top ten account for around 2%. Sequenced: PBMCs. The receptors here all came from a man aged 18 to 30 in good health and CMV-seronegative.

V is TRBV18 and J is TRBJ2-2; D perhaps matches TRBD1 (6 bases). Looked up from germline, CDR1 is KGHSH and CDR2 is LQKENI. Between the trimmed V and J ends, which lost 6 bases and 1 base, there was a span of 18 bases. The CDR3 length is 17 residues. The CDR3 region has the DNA TGTGCCAGCTCCCGCCGGGACAAACCTGTGAACACCGGGGAGCTGTTTTTT. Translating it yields CASSRRDKPVNTGELFF.

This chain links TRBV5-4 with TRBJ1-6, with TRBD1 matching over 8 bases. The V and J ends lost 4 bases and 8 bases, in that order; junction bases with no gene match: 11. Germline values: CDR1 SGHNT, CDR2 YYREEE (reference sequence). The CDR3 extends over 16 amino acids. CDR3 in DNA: TGTGCCAGCAGCCACCAGCGGACAGGGCGTGATTCACCCCTCCACTTT. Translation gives CASSHQRTGRDSPLHF.